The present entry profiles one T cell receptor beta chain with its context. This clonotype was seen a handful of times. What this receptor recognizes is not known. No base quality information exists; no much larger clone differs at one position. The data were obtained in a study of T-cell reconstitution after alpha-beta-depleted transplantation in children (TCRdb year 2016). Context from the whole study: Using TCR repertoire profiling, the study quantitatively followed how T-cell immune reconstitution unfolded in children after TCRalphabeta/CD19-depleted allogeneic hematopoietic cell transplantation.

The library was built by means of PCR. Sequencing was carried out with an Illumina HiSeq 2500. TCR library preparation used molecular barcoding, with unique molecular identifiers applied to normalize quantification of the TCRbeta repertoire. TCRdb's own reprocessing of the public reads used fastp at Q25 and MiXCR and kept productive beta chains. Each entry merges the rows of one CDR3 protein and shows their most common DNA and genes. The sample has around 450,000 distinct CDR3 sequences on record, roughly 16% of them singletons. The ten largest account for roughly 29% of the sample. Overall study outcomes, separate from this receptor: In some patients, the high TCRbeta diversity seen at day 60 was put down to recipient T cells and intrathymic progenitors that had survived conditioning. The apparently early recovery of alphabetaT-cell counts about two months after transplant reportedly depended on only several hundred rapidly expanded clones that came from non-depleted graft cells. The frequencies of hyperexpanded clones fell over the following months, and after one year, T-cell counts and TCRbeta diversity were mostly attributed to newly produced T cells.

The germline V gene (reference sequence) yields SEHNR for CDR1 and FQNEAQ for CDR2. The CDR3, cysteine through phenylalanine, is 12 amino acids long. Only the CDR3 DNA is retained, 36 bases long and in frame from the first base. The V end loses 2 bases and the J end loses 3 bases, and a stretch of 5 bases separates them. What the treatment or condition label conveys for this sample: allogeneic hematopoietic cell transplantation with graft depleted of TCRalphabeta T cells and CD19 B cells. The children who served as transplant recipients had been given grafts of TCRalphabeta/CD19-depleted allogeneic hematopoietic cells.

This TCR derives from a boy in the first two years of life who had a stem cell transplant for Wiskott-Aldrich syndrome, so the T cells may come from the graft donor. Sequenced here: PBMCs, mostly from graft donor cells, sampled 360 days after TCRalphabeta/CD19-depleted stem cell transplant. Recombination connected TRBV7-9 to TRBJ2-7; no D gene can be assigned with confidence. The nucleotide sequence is TGTGCCAGCAGCTTAAAGTACTACGAGCAGTACTTC. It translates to CASSLKYYEQYF.